The clone carrying this T cell receptor (beta chain) is a singleton in its sample. The sample has other DNA sequences that encode this CDR3 too. The data belong to a study of cytomegalovirus exposure and HLA in healthy donors. With 60 Vbeta and 13 Jbeta primers, the PCR was carried out. Sequenced by immunoSEQ multiplex PCR; TCRdb stores in-frame clones only, minus some. The sample lists approximately 100,000 clones, roughly 73% occurring once. The sequence derives from a woman between 35 and 50 years old in good health and CMV-seronegative. Sequencing used PBMCs.

CDR3 bases: TGTGCCTGGAGTGTGCAGGGCAGGCAGCCCCAGCATTTT. Its protein product is CAWSVQGRQPQHF. V is TRBV30 and J is TRBJ1-5, with D possibly matching TRBD1 (5 bases). The V gene lost 0 bases and the J gene lost 7 bases, with 10 bases spanning the gap. CDR1 and CDR2 from the germline V gene are GTSNPN and SVGIG (reference sequence). This CDR3 comprises 13 residues. The whole variable domain, filled in from reference TRBV30 and TRBJ1-5, reads SQTIHQWPATLVQPVGSPLSLECTVEGTSNPNLYWYRQAAGRGLQLLFYSVGIGQISSEVPQNLSASRPQDRQFILSSKKLLLSDSGFYLCAWSVQGRQPQHFGDGTRLSIL.